This note documents a single T cell receptor (beta chain) sequence. CDR1 is SGDLS, CDR2 YYNGEE, per germline. J gave up 4 bases and V 0 bases, and 6 bases lay outside the gene matches. This CDR3 spans 17 amino acids. Profiled with immunoSEQ multiplex PCR; TCRdb holds only in-frame clones, not every one. The table lists around 210,000 clones, more than 70% of them singletons. The data stem from a study of blood T cell repertoires in COVID-19. Across the study: From T cells, B-cell-depleted T cells, or PBMCs came the material, which was cDNA or gDNA.

The sequencing sample was made of PBMCs or T cells enriched from blood (not recorded which). The receptor's source is a woman in her late teens or twenties who had recovered from COVID-19. This chain uses TRBV9 with TRBJ2-2, with 10 bases aligning to TRBD1. CDR3 DNA sequence: TGTGCCAGCAGCGTAGAGGGGGACAGGGGAGGCACCGGGGAGCTGTTTTTT. Translated, it gives CASSVEGDRGGTGELFF.